Listed below are T cell receptor beta chains from one sample, sequenced in a study of regulatory T cells in long-lasting Graves disease. A single record per CDR3 protein comes from TCRdb applying MiXCR to the multiplex PCR reads. This table holds over 250,000 distinct CDR3 sequences, 22% found once. This specimen was peripheral blood mononuclear cells (PBMCs), taken when the disease was refractory, from a patient treated with antithyroid drugs. The receptors shown here come from a female donor with Graves disease. CDR3s leave out the opening cysteine and the closing phenylalanine or tryptophan.

j_gene: TRBJ1-1; v_gene: TRBV4-1; CDR3aa: ASSQPGLTGGWNTEAF
j_gene: TRBJ2-7; v_gene: TRBV18; CDR3aa: ASSPQDRPYEQY
j_gene: TRBJ2-3; v_gene: TRBV28; CDR3aa: ASSPQRTSTDTQY
j_gene: TRBJ1-6; v_gene: TRBV5-1; CDR3aa: ASSLEQGEYSPLH
j_gene: TRBJ2-7; v_gene: TRBV28; CDR3aa: ASTLVGRPEQY
j_gene: TRBJ1-4; v_gene: TRBV6-2/TRBV6-3; CDR3aa: ASSYSAETGNNEKLF
j_gene: TRBJ2-2; v_gene: TRBV24-1; CDR3aa: ATSDSTSTGELF
j_gene: TRBJ1-4; v_gene: TRBV18; CDR3aa: ASSPQREKLF
j_gene: TRBJ2-7; v_gene: TRBV10-3; CDR3aa: AISPTGTGGFEQY
j_gene: TRBJ1-4; v_gene: TRBV20-1; CDR3aa: SASPRGLANEKLF
j_gene: TRBJ2-4; v_gene: TRBV5-5; CDR3aa: ASSPRGGGQNIQY
j_gene: TRBJ2-3; v_gene: TRBV18; CDR3aa: ASSPRSAGSTDTQY